Each of the 16 T cell receptor beta chains below was sequenced from the same sample in a study of breast tumors, draining lymph nodes, adjacent tissues (dated by TCRdb to about 2016). The library relied on multiplex PCR. The sample was run on an Illumina HiSeq 2000. TCRdb reanalyzed the raw reads on its own, using fastp at Q25 for trimming and MiXCR for clone calling, and kept in-frame beta chains. Merged by CDR3 protein, the rows form single entries marked with the most common genes and DNA. This sample comprises about 52,000 distinct CDR3 sequences, 42% of them detected only once. The leading ten clones occupy about 10% of the sample. The sequencing sample was made of breast tumor tissue. These receptors came from a female donor with breast cancer. Some clones in this sample may be carry-over from other donors' samples.

This clonotype was detected many times. The chain has TRBV7-8 and TRBJ1-2; unclear D gene. CDR3 length equals 12 residues. CDR1 SGHVS and CDR2 FQNEAQ come from the germline V gene. Trimming took off 4 bases at V and 4 bases at J, with 7 bases between the two ends. The CDR3 sequence: CASSSLSYGYTF. The CDR3 nucleotides read TGTGCCAGCAGCTCGCTATCCTATGGCTACACCTTC.

This clonotype was counted many times. The J gene is TRBJ2-7, the V gene TRBV9; D ambiguous. CDR3 length equals 10 residues. The germline V gene encodes CDR1 SGDLS and CDR2 YYNGEE. Between the trimmed V and J ends, which lost 5 bases and 4 bases, there was a span of 4 bases. The CDR3 DNA sequence: TGTGCCAGCAGTGGGTACGAGCAGTACTTC. Amino acid sequence: CASSGYEQYF.

This clonotype was observed a few times. A single base separates this from a much larger clone, so it may be a read error. This chain links TRBV14 with TRBJ2-1; tentative D call: TRBD2 (6 bases). The CDR3 is 17 amino acids. Germline values: CDR1 SGHDN, CDR2 FVKESK. CDR3 protein: CASSPSVAAGSYTEQFF. CDR3 nucleotides: TGTGCCAGCAGCCCTTCTGTAGCGGCCGGCTCCTACACTGAGCAGTTCTTC.

The table lists this clonotype with a count of one. The CDR3 DNA follows: TGTGCCAGCAGTCACGTTTTAGCCAAAAACATTCAGTACTTC. Translating it yields CASSHVLAKNIQYF. The V and J genes are TRBV6-2 or TRBV6-3 and TRBJ2-4; D gene unclear. The CDR3 has 14 residues. Germline CDR1 MNHEY, CDR2 SVGEGT. V was cut by 5 bases and J by 0 bases, with 8 bases left in between.

The chain carries TRBV7-2 and TRBJ1-3; D is uncertain. Germline V gene data show CDR1 as SGHTA and CDR2 as FQGNSA. This CDR3 region has 14 residues. V was shortened by 1 base and J by 4 bases, with 8 bases between the two germline ends. CDR3 nucleotide sequence: TGTGCCAGCAGCTTAGGCGCAACAGGAAACACCATATATTTT. Translated, it gives CASSLGATGNTIYF.

This clonotype was recorded once. The rearrangement joins TRBV19 to TRBJ2-7, with a weak D call TRBD1 (6 bases). Trimming stripped 3 bases from V and 3 bases from J, with 18 bases between. Looked up from germline, CDR1 is LNHDA and CDR2 is SQIVND (reference sequence). The CDR3 sequence is 16 residues long. In DNA form, the CDR3 reads TGTGCCAGTAGTATGGAAGGGACACAGGTTTTCTACGAGCAGTACTTC. It encodes CASSMEGTQVFYEQYF.

This clonotype appeared many times. The chain has TRBV19 and TRBJ1-2, with TRBD1 matching 7 bases. The CDR3 has 13 amino acids. The junction had 12 bases not matched to a gene; V was cut back by 10 bases and J by 7 bases. Germline CDR1 LNHDA, CDR2 SQIVND (reference sequence). The CDR3 DNA follows: TGTGCCACCACACAGGGGACCAAGTCTGGCTACACCTTC. Translated, it gives CATTQGTKSGYTF.

This clonotype was picked up many times. V and J are TRBV20-1 and TRBJ1-4; tentatively, D is TRBD1 (5 bases). This CDR3 region has 14 residues. CDR1 and CDR2 from the germline V gene are DFQATT and SNEGSKA (reference sequence). V shed 0 bases and J shed 4 bases, with 9 bases lying between them. CDR3 residues: CSARDGGFNEKLFF. The CDR3 DNA reads as TGCAGTGCTAGAGATGGGGGATTTAATGAAAAACTGTTTTTT.

This clonotype occurred many times. V and J are TRBV7-3 and TRBJ2-1; D is unresolved. From germline, CDR1 is SGHTA and CDR2 FQGTGA. This CDR3 has 14 amino acids. V was pared by 5 bases and J by 3 bases, with 11 bases between. This CDR3 is CASSPTSDYNEQFF. CDR3 DNA sequence: TGTGCCAGCAGCCCGACGTCAGACTACAATGAGCAGTTCTTC.

This clonotype showed up many times. The gene calls are TRBV9 and TRBJ2-3, with 9 nucleotides matching TRBD2. Germline values: CDR1 SGDLS, CDR2 YYNGEE. The V segment lost 6 bases and the J segment 7 bases; nucleotides outside the gene matches: 12. This CDR3 has 15 amino acids. For the CDR3, the DNA is TGTGCCAGCACCCAAGGGGAGACTAGCGGCAATACGCAGTATTTT. This gives the protein CASTQGETSGNTQYF.

The V and J genes are TRBV7-2 and TRBJ2-5; TRBD1 agrees at 7 bases. CDR1 SGHTA and CDR2 FQGNSA come from the germline V gene. V lost 2 bases and J lost 2; bases outside the gene matches: 2. CDR3 length: 14 amino acids. The chain's CDR3 is CASSLPGQQETQYF. The CDR3 DNA sequence: TGTGCCAGCAGCTTACCGGGACAGCAAGAGACCCAGTACTTC.

Ten or more counts support this clonotype. The chain uses TRBV15 and TRBJ2-1; 14 bases map to TRBD2. From germline, CDR1 is LNHNV and CDR2 YYDKDF (reference sequence). Trimming took 2 bases from V and 10 from J; bases not matched to a gene: 7. The CDR3 is made up of 16 amino acids. CDR3 protein: CATSRRLAGGGGEQFF. The CDR3 DNA reads as TGTGCCACCAGCAGACGACTAGCGGGAGGGGGCGGAGAGCAGTTCTTC.

This clonotype occurred a few times. One end of the junction does not line up with germline, which may come from a read error. The V call is TRBV19, the J call TRBJ1-2; the match to TRBD1 covers 8 bases. This CDR3 has 13 amino acids. CDR1 and CDR2 from the germline V gene are LNHDA and SQIVND (reference sequence). CDR3 sequence (DNA): TGTACCAGTAGTACGGGACAGGCTAATGGCTACACCTTC. This translates into CTSSTGQANGYTF.

The table lists this clonotype with many counts. One junction end does not reproduce the germline sequence, and a read error may be involved. The rearrangement joins TRBV9 to TRBJ2-5; D might be TRBD2 (5 bases). CDR1 SGDLS and CDR2 YYNGEE come from the germline V gene. The CDR3 is 14 residues long. Here the CDR3 reads CASSVGPLGETQSF. The CDR3 coding sequence is TGTGCCAGCAGCGTAGGACCCCTTGGGGAGACCCAGTCCTTC. The whole variable domain, filled in from reference TRBV9 and TRBJ2-5, reads DSGVTQTPKHLITATGQRVTLRCSPRSGDLSVYWYQQSLDQGLQFLIQYYNGEERAKGNILERFSAQQFPDLHSELNLSSLELGDSALYFCASSVGPLGETQSFGPGTRLLVL.

CDR3 residues: CASNNRGAGNTIYF. The CDR3 DNA is TGTGCCAGCAACAACAGGGGGGCTGGAAACACCATATATTTT. V usage is TRBV7-9 and J usage is TRBJ1-3; 8 bases are a match to TRBD1. Trimming took 7 bases from V and 2 from J; bases not matched to a gene: 4. The CDR3 totals 14 residues. Germline V gene data show CDR1 as SEHNR and CDR2 as FQNEAQ (reference sequence).

The genes are TRBV19 and TRBJ1-5; the match to TRBD1 covers 9 bases. The CDR3 sequence is 16 residues long. With 7 bases clipped from V and 3 bases from J, the junction kept 10 bases outside the gene matches. The germline V gene has CDR1 LNHDA and CDR2 SQIVND (reference sequence). CDR3 protein: CASKQPGQGTNQPQHF. CDR3 nucleotides: TGTGCCAGTAAACAACCGGGACAGGGTACCAATCAGCCCCAGCATTTT.